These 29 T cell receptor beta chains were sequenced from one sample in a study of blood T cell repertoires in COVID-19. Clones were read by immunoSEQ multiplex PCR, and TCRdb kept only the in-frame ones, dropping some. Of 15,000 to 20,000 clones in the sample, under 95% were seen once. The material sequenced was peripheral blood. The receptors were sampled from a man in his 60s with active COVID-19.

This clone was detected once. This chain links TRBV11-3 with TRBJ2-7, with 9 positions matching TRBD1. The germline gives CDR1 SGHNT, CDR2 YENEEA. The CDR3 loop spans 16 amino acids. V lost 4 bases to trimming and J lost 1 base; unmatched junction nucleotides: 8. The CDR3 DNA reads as TGTGCCAGCAGCTGCCGGGACAGGGTATCGTCCTACGAGCAGTACGTC. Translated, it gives CASSCRDRVSSYEQYV.

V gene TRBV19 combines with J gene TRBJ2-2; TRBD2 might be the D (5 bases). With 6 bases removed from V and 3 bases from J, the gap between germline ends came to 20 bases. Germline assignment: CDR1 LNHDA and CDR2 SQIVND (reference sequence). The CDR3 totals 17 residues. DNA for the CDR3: TGTGCCAGTAGCCCCTATGGACGGGGTATAGACACCGGGGAGCTGTTTTTT. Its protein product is CASSPYGRGIDTGELFF.

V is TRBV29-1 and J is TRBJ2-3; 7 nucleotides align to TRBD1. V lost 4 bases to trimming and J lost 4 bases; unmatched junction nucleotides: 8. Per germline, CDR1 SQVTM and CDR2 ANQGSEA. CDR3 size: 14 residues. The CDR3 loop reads CSVGEGTVADTQYF. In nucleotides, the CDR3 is TGCAGCGTTGGCGAGGGGACAGTGGCAGATACGCAGTATTTT.

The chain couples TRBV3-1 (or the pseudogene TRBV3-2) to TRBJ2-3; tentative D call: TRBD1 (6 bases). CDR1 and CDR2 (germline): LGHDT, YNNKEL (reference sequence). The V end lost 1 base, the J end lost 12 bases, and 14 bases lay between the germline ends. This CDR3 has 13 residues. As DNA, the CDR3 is TGTGCCAGCAGCCAAGTTTGGGGACAAGGCCAGTATTTT. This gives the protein CASSQVWGQGQYF.

CDR3 loop: CASSYRRLTGGADNEQFF. The CDR3 DNA is TGTGCCAGCAGCTACCGTCGACTTACAGGGGGGGCTGACAATGAGCAGTTCTTC. This chain connects TRBV7-6 to TRBJ2-1, with D possibly being TRBD1 (8 bases). The CDR3 consists of 18 residues. Germline CDR1 SGHVS, CDR2 FNYEAQ. Trimming took 4 bases from V and 5 from J, leaving 24 bases between them.

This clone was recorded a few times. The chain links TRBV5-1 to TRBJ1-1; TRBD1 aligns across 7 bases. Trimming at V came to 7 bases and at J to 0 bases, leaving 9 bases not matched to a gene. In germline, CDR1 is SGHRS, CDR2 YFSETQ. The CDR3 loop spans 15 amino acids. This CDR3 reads CASGPDRALNTEAFF. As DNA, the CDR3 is TGCGCCAGCGGCCCCGACAGGGCTCTGAACACTGAAGCTTTCTTT.

The CDR3 reads CASRGSSGEQYV. Written as DNA, the CDR3 is TGCGCCAGCCGGGGATCGTCTGGCGAGCAGTACGTC. J is TRBJ2-7 and V is TRBV10-2, with D possibly being TRBD2 (5 bases). V was clipped by 8 bases and J by 6 bases, with 14 bases between them. The CDR3 runs 12 residues. Germline loops: CDR1 WSHSY, CDR2 SAAADI.

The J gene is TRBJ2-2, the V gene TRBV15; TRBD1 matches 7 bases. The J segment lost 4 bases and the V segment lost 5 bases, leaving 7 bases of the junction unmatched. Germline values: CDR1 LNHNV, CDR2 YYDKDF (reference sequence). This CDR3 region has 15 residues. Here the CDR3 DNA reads TGTGCCACCAGCCGGGACAGTCACCCCACCGGGGAGCTGTTTTTT. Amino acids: CATSRDSHPTGELFF.

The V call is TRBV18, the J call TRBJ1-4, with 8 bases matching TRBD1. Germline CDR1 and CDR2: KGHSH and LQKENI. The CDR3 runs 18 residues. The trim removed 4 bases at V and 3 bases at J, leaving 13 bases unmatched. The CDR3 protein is CASSLFRQGAKSNEKLFF. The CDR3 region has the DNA TGTGCCAGCTCACTATTCCGGCAGGGGGCTAAGTCTAATGAAAAACTGTTTTTT.

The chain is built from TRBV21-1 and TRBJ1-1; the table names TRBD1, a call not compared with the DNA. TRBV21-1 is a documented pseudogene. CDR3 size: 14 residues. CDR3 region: CASSNRQGVYKAFF. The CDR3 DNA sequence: TGTGCCAGCAGCAACCGACAGGGAGTTTATAAAGCTTTCTTT.

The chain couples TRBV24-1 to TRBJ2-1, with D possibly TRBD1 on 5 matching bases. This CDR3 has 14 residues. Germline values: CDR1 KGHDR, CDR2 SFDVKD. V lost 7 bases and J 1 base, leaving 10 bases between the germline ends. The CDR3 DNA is TGTGCCACCAGAGGGCCAGGGTCCTACAATGAGCAGTTCTTC. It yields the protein CATRGPGSYNEQFF.

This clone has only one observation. In DNA form, the CDR3 reads TGTGCCAGCAGTTTAAAGAGTTTCGAGCAGTACGTC. It specifies CASSLKSFEQYV. The J gene is TRBJ2-7, the V gene TRBV12-3 or TRBV12-4; unclear D gene. V shed 2 bases and J shed 6 bases, with 8 bases lying between them. The CDR3 consists of 12 residues.

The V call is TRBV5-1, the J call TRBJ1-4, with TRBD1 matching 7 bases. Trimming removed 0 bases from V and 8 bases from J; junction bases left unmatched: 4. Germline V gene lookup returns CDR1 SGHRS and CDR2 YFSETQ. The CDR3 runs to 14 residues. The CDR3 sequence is CASSLGQGQEKLFF. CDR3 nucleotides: TGCGCCAGCAGCTTGGGGCAGGGACAGGAAAAACTGTTTTTT. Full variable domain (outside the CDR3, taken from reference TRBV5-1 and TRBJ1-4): KAGVTQTPRYLIKTRGQQVTLSCSPISGHRSVSWYQQTPGQGLQFLFEYFSETQRNKGNFPGRFSGRQFSNSRSEMNVSTLELGDSALYLCASSLGQGQEKLFFGSGTQLSVL.

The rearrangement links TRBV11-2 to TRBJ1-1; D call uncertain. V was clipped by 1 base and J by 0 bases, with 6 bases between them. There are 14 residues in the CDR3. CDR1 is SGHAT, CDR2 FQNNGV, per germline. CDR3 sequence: CASSLGGMNTEAFF. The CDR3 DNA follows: TGTGCCAGCAGCTTAGGAGGAATGAACACTGAAGCTTTCTTT.

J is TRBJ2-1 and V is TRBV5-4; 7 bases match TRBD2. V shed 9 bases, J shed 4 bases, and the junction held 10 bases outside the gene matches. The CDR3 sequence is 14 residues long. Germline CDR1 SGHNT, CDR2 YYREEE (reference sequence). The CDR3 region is CATGGRQSYNEQFF. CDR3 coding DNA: TGTGCCACCGGGGGGAGACAGTCGTACAATGAGCAGTTCTTC. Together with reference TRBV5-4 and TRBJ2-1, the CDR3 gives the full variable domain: ETGVTQSPTHLIKTRGQQVTLRCSSQSGHNTVSWYQQALGQGPQFIFQYYREEENGRGNFPPRFSGLQFPNYSSELNVNALELDDSALYLCATGGRQSYNEQFFGPGTRLTVL.

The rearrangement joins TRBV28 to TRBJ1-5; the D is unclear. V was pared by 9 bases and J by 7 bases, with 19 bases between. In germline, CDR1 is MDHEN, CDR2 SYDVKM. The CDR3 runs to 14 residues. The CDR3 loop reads CASQAPASRQPQHF. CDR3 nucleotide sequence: TGTGCCAGTCAAGCCCCCGCTAGTCGGCAGCCCCAGCATTTT. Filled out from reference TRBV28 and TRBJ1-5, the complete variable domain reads DVKVTQSSRYLVKRTGEKVFLECVQDMDHENMFWYRQDPGLGLRLIYFSYDVKMKEKGDIPEGYSVSREKKERFSLILESASTNQTSMYLCASQAPASRQPQHFGDGTRLSIL.

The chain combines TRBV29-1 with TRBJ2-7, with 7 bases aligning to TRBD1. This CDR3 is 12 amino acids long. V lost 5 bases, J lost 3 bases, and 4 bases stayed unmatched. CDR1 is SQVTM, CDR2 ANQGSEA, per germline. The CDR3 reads CSVRQGFYEQYF. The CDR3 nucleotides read TGCAGCGTTCGACAGGGTTTCTACGAGCAGTACTTC.

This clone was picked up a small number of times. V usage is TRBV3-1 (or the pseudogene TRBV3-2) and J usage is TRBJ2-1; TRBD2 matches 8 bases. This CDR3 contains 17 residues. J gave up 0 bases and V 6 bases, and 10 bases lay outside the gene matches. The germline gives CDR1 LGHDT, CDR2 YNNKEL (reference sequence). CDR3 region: CASRSSGSLTSYNEQFF. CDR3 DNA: TGTGCCAGCAGGTCCAGCGGGAGCCTCACCTCCTACAATGAGCAGTTCTTC.

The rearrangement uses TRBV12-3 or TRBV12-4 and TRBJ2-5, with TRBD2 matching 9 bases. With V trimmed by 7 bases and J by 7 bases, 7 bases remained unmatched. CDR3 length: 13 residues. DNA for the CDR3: TGTGCCAGCACCGAGGGACTAGCCCGGACCCAGTACTTC. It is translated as CASTEGLARTQYF.

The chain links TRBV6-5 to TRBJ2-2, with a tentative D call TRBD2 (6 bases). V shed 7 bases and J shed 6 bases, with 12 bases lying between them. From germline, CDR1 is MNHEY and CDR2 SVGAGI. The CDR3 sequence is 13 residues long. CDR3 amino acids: CASTFSGAGELFF. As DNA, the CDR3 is TGTGCCAGCACATTTTCGGGGGCCGGGGAGCTGTTTTTT.

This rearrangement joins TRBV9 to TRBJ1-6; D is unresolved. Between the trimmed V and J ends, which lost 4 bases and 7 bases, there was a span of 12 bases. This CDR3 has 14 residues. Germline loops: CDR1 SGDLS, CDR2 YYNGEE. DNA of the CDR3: TGTGCCAGCAGCCCCCCGACGGAGAATTCACCCCTCCACTTT. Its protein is CASSPPTENSPLHF.

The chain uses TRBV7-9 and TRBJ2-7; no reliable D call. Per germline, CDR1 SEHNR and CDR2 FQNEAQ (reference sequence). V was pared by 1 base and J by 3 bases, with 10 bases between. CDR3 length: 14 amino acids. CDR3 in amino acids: CASSLGPLFYEQYV. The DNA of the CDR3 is TGTGCCAGCAGCTTAGGTCCACTTTTCTACGAGCAGTACGTC.

The CDR3 DNA sequence: TGTGCCAGTAGTTCCCCCGGACAGGGGGAAAAACTGTTTTTT. Amino acid sequence: CASSSPGQGEKLFF. The J gene is TRBJ1-4, the V gene TRBV19; TRBD1 aligns across 9 bases. The length of the CDR3 is 14 residues. Unmatched junction bases numbered 6, after V lost 5 bases and J lost 8 bases. Per germline, CDR1 LNHDA and CDR2 SQIVND (reference sequence).

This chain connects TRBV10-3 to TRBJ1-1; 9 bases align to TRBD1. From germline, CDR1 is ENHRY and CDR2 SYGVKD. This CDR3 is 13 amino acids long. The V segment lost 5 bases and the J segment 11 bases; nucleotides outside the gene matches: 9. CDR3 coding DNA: TGTGCCATCAGTCTAACAGGGGGCAAGTCCGCTTTCTTT. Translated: CAISLTGGKSAFF.

The CDR3 loop reads CASSARTGRTYNEQFF. CDR3 bases: TGTGCCAGCAGTGCAAGGACAGGGAGAACCTACAATGAGCAGTTCTTC. The chain couples TRBV2 to TRBJ2-1, with TRBD1 identical over 8 bases. The V and J ends lost 4 bases and 2 bases, in that order; junction bases with no gene match: 7. The germline gives CDR1 SNHLY, CDR2 FYNNEI. The CDR3 extends over 16 amino acids.

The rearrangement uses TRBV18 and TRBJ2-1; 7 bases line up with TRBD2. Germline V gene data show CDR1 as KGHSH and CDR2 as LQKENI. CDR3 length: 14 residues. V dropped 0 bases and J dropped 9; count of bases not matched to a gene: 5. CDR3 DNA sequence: TGTGCCAGCTCACCACCTAGCGGGCTTGGTGAGCAGTTCTTC. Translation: CASSPPSGLGEQFF.

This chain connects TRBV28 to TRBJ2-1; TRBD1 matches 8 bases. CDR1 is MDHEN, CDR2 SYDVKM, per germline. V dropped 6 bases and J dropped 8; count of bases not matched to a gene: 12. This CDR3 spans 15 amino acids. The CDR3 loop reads CASRNDGDRTDEQFF. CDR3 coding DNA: TGTGCCAGCAGAAACGATGGGGACAGGACGGATGAGCAGTTCTTC.

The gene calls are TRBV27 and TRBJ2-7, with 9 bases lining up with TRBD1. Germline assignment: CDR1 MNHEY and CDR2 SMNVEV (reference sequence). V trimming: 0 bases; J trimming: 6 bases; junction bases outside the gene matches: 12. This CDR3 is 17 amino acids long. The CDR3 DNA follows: TGTGCCAGCAGTTTATCGTCCCCAACAGGGGGCGCGGGCGAGCAGTACTTC. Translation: CASSLSSPTGGAGEQYF.

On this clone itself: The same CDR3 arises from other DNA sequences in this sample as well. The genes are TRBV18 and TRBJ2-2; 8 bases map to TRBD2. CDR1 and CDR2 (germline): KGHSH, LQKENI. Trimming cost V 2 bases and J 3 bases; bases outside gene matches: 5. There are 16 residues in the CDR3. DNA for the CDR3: TGTGCCAGCTCACCAGGCGGGGGGTCTCACACCGGGGAGCTGTTTTTT. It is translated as CASSPGGGSHTGELFF.